A selection of T cell receptor beta chains follows, all from one sample in a study of blood T cell repertoires in COVID-19. Assay used: immunoSEQ multiplex PCR; TCRdb lists only in-frame clones, some missing. The sample records some 270,000 clones, roughly nine tenths being singletons. Source material: PBMCs or T cells enriched from blood (not recorded which). Source of these receptors: a woman aged 55-69 years who had recovered from COVID-19. CDR3s leave out the opening cysteine and the closing phenylalanine or tryptophan. The order of the fields is V gene, J gene, CDR3 protein.

>TRBV28|TRBJ1-1
ASSLIGGEAF
>TRBV18|TRBJ1-2
ASSPGTGGDYGYT
>TRBV10-3|TRBJ2-2
ARKRASGDTGELF
>TRBV28|TRBJ2-1
ASSLLSGTIGDEQF
>TRBV2|TRBJ2-1
ASSVEGVLYNEQF
>TRBV2|TRBJ1-4
ASSEVGGTREKLF
>TRBV10-3|TRBJ1-1
ATRGTGNTEAF
>TRBV7-9|TRBJ2-2
ASSLARAGVGTGELF
>TRBV15|TRBJ2-7
ATSRGRRESSYEQY
>TRBV3-1/TRBV3-2|TRBJ2-2
ASSQEEGQGTGELF
>TRBV19|TRBJ2-5
ASSFAQGQQETQY
>TRBV2|TRBJ2-7
ASDLGTGPGEQY
>TRBV12-5|TRBJ1-1
ASDPTRNTEAF
>TRBV11-3|TRBJ2-7
ASSFAGVGTYEQY
>TRBV5-1|TRBJ2-7
ASSLNPAGETYEQY
>TRBV2|TRBJ1-4
ASSQSGGRTETNEKLF
>TRBV19|TRBJ2-6
ASCPGTGLSGANVLT
>TRBV9|TRBJ1-4
ASSVGVGGNEKLF
>TRBV6-6|TRBJ1-6
ASSHPPTEAYNSPLH
>TRBV7-2|TRBJ1-5
ASSLWGDGNQPQH
>TRBV7-2|TRBJ2-5
ASSLSSGGSEY
>TRBV27|TRBJ2-1
ASHIRRVSNEQF
>TRBV2|TRBJ1-4
ASTGQGSATNEKLF
>TRBV15|TRBJ2-7
ATSRGDSYEQY
>TRBV2|TRBJ1-2
ASSVRDNYGYT
>TRBV27|TRBJ1-3
ASSLFPGKGNTIY
>TRBV12-5|TRBJ2-7
ASGLVQPGLYEQY
>TRBV28|TRBJ1-2
ASSPLNYGYT
>TRBV6-1|TRBJ2-7
ASSDPSTGGSYEQY
>TRBV3-1/TRBV3-2|TRBJ2-5
ASSQVVSGETQY
>TRBV7-9|TRBJ2-7
ASSPLPGQGALNEQY
>TRBV5-8|TRBJ2-7
ASSLPGLAESSYEQY
>TRBV7-3|TRBJ2-2
ASSFRGAGGELF
>TRBV9|TRBJ1-1
ASSVEPGNTEAF
>TRBV7-2|TRBJ1-2
ASTDRGRYGYT
>TRBV11-2|TRBJ2-2
ASSWTSGYTGELF
>TRBV7-3|TRBJ2-3
ASSFVATDTQY
>TRBV5-1|TRBJ1-6
ASRRNRDLNSPLH
>TRBV6-4|TRBJ1-2
AIYPHLFYGYT
>TRBV19|TRBJ2-1
ASSIDLAYNEQF
>TRBV3-1/TRBV3-2|TRBJ2-7
ASSHRGQENEQY
>TRBV28|TRBJ1-2
ASSMSRGPSGYT
>TRBV11-3|TRBJ1-1
ASSPSWTSTEAF
>TRBV4-1|TRBJ2-7
ASSHTEEQY
>TRBV6-5|TRBJ2-5
ASSPVVQETQY
>TRBV5-4|TRBJ2-2
ASSLQLTGELF
>TRBV4-1|TRBJ2-2
ASSRRLDAGELF
>TRBV19|TRBJ1-4
ASSPVPYSTTNEKLF
>TRBV2|TRBJ2-2
ASSERTTYTGELF
>TRBV7-3|TRBJ1-1
ASSLVGQGLAEAF
>TRBV5-1|TRBJ1-1
ASSLNPPGDGAF
>TRBV2|TRBJ2-3
ASSVRFREDTQY
>TRBV5-1|TRBJ2-3
ASSSGGRYTDTQY
>TRBV5-1|TRBJ2-1
ASSLEGGSYNEQF
>TRBV18|TRBJ1-2
ASSGDRGQDYGYT
>TRBV29-1|TRBJ1-2
SVTRQSYGYT
>TRBV9|TRBJ1-2
ASSVGRGPNYGYT